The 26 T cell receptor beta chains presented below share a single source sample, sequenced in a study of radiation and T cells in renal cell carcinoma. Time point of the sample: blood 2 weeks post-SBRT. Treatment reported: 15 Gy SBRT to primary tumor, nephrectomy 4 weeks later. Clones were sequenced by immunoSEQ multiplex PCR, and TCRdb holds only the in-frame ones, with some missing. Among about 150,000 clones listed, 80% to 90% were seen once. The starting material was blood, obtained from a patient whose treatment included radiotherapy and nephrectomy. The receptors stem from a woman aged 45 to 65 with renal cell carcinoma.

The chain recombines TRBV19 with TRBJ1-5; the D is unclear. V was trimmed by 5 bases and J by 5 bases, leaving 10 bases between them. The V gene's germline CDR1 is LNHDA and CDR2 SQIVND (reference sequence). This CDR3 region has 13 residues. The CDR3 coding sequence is TGTGCCAGTAGTCTCTTTAGGGATCAGCCCCAGCATTTT. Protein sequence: CASSLFRDQPQHF. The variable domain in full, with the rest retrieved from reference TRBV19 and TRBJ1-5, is DGGITQSPKYLFRKEGQNVTLSCEQNLNHDAMYWYRQDPGQGLRLIYYSQIVNDFQKGDIAEGYSVSREKKESFPLTVTSAQKNPTAFYLCASSLFRDQPQHFGDGTRLSIL.

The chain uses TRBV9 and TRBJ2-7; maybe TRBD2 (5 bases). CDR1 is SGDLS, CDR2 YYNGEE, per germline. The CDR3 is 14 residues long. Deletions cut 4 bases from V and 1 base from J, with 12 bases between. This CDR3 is CASSQRWESYEQYF. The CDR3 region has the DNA TGTGCCAGCAGCCAGAGGTGGGAGTCCTACGAGCAGTACTTC.

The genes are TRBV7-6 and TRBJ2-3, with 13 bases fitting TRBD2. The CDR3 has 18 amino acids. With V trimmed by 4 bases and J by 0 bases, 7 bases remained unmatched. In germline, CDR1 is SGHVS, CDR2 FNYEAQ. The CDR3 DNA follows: TGTGCCAGCAGCTCAACTAGCGGGGGGGCGTCTAGCACAGATACGCAGTATTTT. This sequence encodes CASSSTSGGASSTDTQYF.

The CDR3 spells CASSQEPSGGDIQYF. CDR3 coding DNA: TGCGCCAGCAGCCAAGAACCCTCCGGGGGTGACATTCAGTACTTC. This sequence joins TRBV4-3 and TRBJ2-4; the D gene is possibly TRBD2 (6 bases). Germline V gene lookup returns CDR1 LGHNA and CDR2 YSLEER. This CDR3 spans 15 amino acids. Trimming removed 0 bases at V and 8 bases at J, with 14 bases between.

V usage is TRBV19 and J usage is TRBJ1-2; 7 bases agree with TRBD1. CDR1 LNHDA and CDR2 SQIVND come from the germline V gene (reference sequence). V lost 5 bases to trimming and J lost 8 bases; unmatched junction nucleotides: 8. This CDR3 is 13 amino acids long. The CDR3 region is CASSLDRSRGYTF. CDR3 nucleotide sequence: TGTGCCAGTAGTCTGGACAGGTCTAGAGGCTACACCTTC.

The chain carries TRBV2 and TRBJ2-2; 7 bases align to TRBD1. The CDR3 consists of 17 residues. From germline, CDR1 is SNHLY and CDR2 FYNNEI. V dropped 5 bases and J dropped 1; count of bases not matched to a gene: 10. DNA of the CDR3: TGTGCCAGCAGTCACAACCCTTGGACAGGGAACACCGGGGAGCTGTTTTTT. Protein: CASSHNPWTGNTGELFF.

CDR3 bases: TGCACCAGCAGCCTATCCGGGCGGCTAGCGGAGCGATCTGTCTACGAGCAGTACTTC. This encodes CTSSLSGRLAERSVYEQYF. The chain recombines TRBV1 with TRBJ2-5; TRBD2 is the table's D call, not checked against the DNA. The J call is uncertain, as TRBJ2-7 better fits the DNA end. TRBV1 is a pseudogene locus. The CDR3 is 19 residues long.

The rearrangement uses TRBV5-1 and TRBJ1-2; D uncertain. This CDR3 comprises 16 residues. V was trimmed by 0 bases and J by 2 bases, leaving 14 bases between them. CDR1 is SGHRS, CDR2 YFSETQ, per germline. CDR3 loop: CASSLGLKERNYGYTF. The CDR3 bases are TGCGCCAGCAGCTTGGGGTTAAAAGAACGAAACTATGGCTACACCTTC.

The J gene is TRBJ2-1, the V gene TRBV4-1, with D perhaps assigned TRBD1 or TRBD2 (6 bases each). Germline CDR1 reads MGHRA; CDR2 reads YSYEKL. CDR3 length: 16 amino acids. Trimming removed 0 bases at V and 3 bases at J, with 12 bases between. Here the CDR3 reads CASSQEGGLIYNEQFF. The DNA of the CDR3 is TGCGCCAGCAGCCAAGAGGGGGGCCTCATCTACAATGAGCAGTTCTTC.

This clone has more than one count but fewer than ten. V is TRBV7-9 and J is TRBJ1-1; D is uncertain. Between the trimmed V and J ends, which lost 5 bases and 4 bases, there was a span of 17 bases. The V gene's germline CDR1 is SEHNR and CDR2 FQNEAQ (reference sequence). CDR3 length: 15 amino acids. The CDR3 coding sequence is TGTGCCAGCAGCCCCACCACTCCTGGTACCACTGAAGCTTTCTTT. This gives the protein CASSPTTPGTTEAFF.

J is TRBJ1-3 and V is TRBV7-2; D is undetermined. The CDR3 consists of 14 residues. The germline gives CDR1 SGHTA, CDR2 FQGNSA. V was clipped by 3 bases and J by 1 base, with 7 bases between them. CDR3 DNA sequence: TGTGCCAGCAGCTTTCCTTATTCTGGAAACACCATATATTTT. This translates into CASSFPYSGNTIYF.

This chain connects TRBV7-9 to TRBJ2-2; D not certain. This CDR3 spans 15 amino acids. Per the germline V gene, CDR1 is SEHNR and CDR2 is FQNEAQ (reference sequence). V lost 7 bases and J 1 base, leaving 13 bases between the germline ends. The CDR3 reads CASKQRQENTGELFF. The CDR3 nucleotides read TGTGCCAGCAAACAGAGGCAGGAGAACACCGGGGAGCTGTTTTTT.

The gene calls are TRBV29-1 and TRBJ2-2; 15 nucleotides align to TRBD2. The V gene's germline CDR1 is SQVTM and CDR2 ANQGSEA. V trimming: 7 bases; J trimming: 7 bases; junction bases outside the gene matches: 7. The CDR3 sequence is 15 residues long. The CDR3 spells CSAGLAGGALGELFF. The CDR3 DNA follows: TGCAGCGCCGGACTAGCGGGGGGGGCTCTCGGGGAGCTGTTTTTT.

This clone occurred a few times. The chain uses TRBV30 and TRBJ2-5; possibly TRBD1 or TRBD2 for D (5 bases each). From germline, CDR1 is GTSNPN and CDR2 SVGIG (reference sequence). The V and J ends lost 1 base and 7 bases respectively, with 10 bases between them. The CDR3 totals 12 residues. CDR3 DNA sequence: TGTGCCTGGAGTGCGGGGCCACGGACCCAGTACTTC. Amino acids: CAWSAGPRTQYF.

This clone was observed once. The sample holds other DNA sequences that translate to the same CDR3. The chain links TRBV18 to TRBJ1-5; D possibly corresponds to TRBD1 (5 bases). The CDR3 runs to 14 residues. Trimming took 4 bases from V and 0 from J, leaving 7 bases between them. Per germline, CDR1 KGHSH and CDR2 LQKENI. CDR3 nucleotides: TGTGCCAGCTCACTACAGGATAGCAATCAGCCCCAGCATTTT. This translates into CASSLQDSNQPQHF.

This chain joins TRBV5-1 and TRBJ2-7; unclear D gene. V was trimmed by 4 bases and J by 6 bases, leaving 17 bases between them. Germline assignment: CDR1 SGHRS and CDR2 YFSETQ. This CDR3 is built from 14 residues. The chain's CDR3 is CASSPDRPSREQYF. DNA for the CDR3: TGCGCCAGCAGCCCCGACCGCCCCTCCCGCGAGCAGTACTTC.

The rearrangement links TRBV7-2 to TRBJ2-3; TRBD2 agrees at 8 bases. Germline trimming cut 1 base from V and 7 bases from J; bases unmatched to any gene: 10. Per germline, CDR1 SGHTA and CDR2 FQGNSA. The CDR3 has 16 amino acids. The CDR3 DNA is TGTGCCAGCAGCTTAGAGTCCGTCCGCGGGGGGTATACGCAGTATTTT. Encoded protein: CASSLESVRGGYTQYF. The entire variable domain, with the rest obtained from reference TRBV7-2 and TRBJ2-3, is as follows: GAGVSQSPSNKVTEKGKDVELRCDPISGHTALYWYRQSLGQGLEFLIYFQGNSAPDKSGLPSDRFSAERTGGSVSTLTIQRTQQEDSAVYLCASSLESVRGGYTQYFGPGTRLTVL.

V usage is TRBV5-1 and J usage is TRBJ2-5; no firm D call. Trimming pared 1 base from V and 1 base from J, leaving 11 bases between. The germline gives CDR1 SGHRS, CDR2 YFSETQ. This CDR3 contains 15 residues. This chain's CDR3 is CASSLMAGSQETQYF. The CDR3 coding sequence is TGCGCCAGCAGCTTGATGGCAGGATCCCAAGAGACCCAGTACTTC.

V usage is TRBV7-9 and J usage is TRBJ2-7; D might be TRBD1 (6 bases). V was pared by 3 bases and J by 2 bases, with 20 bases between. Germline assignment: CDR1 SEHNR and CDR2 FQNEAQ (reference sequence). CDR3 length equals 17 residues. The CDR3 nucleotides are TGTGCCAGCAGCTTGAGCAAGTCCAGGGGATATACCTACGAGCAGTACTTC. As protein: CASSLSKSRGYTYEQYF. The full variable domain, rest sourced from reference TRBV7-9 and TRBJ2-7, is DTGVSQNPRHKITKRGQNVTFRCDPISEHNRLYWYRQTLGQGPEFLTYFQNEAQLEKSRLLSDRFSAERPKGSFSTLEIQRTEQGDSAMYLCASSLSKSRGYTYEQYFGPGTRLTVT.

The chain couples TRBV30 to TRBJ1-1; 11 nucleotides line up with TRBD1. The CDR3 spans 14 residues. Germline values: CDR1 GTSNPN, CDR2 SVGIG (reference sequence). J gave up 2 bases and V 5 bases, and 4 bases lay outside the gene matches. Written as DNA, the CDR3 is TGTGCCTGGGGACAGGGGGCAATTAACACTGAAGCTTTCTTT. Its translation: CAWGQGAINTEAFF.

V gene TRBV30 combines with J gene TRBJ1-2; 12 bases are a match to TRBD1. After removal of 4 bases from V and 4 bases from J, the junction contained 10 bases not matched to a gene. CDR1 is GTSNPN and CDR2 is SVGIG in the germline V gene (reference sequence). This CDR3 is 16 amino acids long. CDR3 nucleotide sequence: TGTGCCTGGATGAAGGGGACAGGGGGCGCAAGCTATGGCTACACCTTC. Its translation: CAWMKGTGGASYGYTF. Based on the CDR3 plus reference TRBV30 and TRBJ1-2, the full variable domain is SQTIHQWPATLVQPVGSPLSLECTVEGTSNPNLYWYRQAAGRGLQLLFYSVGIGQISSEVPQNLSASRPQDRQFILSSKKLLLSDSGFYLCAWMKGTGGASYGYTFGSGTRLTVV.

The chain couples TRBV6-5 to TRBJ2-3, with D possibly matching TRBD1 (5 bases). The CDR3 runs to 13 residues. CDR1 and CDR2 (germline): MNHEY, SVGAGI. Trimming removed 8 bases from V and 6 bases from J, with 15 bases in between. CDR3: CASWSGNRDTQYF. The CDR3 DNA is TGTGCCAGCTGGTCAGGGAATAGGGATACGCAGTATTTT.

The CDR3 loop reads CASSIAGTAGYEQYF. The CDR3 DNA is TGTGCCAGTAGTATCGCCGGGACGGCTGGCTACGAGCAGTACTTC. V is TRBV19 and J is TRBJ2-7; D is tentatively TRBD1 or TRBD2 (5 bases each). Trimming stripped 3 bases from V and 3 bases from J, with 15 bases between. CDR3 length: 15 amino acids. CDR1 and CDR2 from the germline V gene are LNHDA and SQIVND (reference sequence).

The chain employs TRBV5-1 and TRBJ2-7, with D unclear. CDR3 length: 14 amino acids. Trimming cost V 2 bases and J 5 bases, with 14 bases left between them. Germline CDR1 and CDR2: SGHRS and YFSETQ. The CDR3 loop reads CASSFGPTRDEQYF. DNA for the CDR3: TGCGCCAGCAGCTTCGGACCCACAAGGGACGAGCAGTACTTC.

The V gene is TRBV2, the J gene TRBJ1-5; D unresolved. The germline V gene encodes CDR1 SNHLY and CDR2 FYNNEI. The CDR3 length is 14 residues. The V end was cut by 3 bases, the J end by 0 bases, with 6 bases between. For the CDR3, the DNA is TGTGCCAGCAGTGACAGAACTAGCAATCAGCCCCAGCATTTT. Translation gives CASSDRTSNQPQHF.

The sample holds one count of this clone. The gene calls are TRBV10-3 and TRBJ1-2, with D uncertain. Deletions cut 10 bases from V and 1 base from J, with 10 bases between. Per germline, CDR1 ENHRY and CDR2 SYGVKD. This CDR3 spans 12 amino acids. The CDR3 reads CATTAGNYGYTF. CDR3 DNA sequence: TGTGCCACCACTGCGGGTAACTATGGCTACACCTTC.